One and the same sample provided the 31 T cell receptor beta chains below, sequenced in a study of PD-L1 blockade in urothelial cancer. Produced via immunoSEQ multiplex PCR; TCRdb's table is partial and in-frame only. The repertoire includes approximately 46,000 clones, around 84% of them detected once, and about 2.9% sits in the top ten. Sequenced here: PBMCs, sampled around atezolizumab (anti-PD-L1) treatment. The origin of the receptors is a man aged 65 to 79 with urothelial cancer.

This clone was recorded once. CDR3 nucleotide sequence: TGTGCCAGTGAGCAGGGCTCCTCCGGGGCCAACGTCCTGACTTTC. Its protein product is CASEQGSSGANVLTF. The chain links TRBV7-8 to TRBJ2-6, with a tentative D call TRBD1 (5 bases). V was shortened by 9 bases and J by 4 bases, with 16 bases between the two germline ends. In germline, CDR1 is SGHVS, CDR2 FQNEAQ. The CDR3 spans 15 residues.

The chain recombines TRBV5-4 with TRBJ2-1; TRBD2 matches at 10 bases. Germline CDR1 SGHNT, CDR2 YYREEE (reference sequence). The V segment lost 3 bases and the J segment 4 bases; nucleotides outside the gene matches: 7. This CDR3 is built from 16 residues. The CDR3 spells CASSYLGLADYNEQFF. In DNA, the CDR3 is TGTGCCAGCAGCTACCTAGGACTAGCGGATTACAATGAGCAGTTCTTC.

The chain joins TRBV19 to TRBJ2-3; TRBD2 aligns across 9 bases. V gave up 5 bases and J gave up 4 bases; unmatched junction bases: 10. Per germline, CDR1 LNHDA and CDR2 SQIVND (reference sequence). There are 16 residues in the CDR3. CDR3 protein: CASSHASGNIADTQYF. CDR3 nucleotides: TGTGCCAGTAGTCACGCTAGCGGGAACATAGCAGATACGCAGTATTTT.

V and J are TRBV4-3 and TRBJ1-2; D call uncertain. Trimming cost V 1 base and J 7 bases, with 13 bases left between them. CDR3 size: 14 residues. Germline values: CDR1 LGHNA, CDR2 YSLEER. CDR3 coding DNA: TGCGCCAGCAGCCAAGCGACCCTAGGCGCTGGCTACACCTTC. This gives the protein CASSQATLGAGYTF.

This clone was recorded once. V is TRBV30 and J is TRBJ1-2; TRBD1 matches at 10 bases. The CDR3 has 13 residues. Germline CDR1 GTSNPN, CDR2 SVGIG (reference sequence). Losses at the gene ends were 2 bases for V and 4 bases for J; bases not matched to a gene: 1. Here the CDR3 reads CAWSWDRGYGYTF. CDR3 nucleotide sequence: TGTGCCTGGAGTTGGGACAGGGGCTATGGCTACACCTTC.

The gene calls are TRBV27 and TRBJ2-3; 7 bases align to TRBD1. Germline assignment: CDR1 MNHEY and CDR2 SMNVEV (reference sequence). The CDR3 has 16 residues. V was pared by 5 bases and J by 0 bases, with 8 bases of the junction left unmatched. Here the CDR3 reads CASSPPGQPSTDTQYF. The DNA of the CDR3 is TGTGCCAGCAGTCCCCCGGGACAGCCAAGCACAGATACGCAGTATTTT.

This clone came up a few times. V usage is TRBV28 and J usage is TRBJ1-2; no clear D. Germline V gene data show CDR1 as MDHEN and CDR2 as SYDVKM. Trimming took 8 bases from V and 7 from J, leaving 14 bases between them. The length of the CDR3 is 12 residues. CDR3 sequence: CASGRAGGGYTF. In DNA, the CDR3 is TGTGCCAGCGGACGGGCGGGAGGTGGCTACACCTTC.

CDR3 coding DNA: TGTGCCAGCAGTTACTCAGGGGGGAACACTGAAGCTTTCTTT. It translates to CASSYSGGNTEAFF. The rearrangement uses TRBV6-5 and TRBJ1-1, with D possibly TRBD1 on 6 matching bases. The CDR3 runs to 14 residues. Deletions cut 0 bases from V and 1 base from J, with 6 bases between. The germline gives CDR1 MNHEY, CDR2 SVGAGI.

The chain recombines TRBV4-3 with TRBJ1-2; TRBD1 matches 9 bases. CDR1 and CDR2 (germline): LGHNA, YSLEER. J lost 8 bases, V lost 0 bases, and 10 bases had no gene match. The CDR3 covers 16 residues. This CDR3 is CASSQDRGQGVGGYTF. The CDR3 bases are TGCGCCAGCAGCCAAGATAGGGGACAGGGAGTAGGAGGCTACACCTTC.

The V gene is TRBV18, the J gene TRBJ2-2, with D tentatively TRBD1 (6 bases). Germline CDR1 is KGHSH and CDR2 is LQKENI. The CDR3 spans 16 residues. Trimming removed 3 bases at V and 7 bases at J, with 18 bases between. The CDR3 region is CASSPRTASGIGELFF. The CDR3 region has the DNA TGTGCCAGCTCACCCCGGACAGCGAGTGGGATCGGGGAGCTGTTTTTT.

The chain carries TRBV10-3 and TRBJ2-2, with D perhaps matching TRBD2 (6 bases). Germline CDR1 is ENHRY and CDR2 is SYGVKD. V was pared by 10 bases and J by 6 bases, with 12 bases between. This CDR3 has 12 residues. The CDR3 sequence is CANSREAGELFF. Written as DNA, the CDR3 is TGTGCCAACTCTAGGGAGGCCGGGGAGCTGTTTTTT.

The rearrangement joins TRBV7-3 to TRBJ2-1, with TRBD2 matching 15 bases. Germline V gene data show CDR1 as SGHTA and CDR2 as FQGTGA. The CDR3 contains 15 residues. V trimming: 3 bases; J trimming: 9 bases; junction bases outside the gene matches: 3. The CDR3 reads CASSLPGLAGGEQFF. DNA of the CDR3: TGTGCCAGCAGCTTGCCGGGACTAGCGGGAGGTGAGCAGTTCTTC.

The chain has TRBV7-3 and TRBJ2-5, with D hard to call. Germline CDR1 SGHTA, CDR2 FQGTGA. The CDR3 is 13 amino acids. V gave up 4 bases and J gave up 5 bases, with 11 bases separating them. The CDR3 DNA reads TGTGCCAGCAGCTCCGTGGCCTGGGAGACCCAGTACTTC. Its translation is CASSSVAWETQYF.

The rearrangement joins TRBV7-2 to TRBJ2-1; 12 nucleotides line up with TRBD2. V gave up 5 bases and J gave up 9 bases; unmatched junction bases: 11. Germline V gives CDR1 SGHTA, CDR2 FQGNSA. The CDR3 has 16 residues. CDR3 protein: CASSVLAGGFLGEQFF. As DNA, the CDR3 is TGTGCCAGCAGCGTCCTAGCGGGAGGGTTCTTAGGTGAGCAGTTCTTC.

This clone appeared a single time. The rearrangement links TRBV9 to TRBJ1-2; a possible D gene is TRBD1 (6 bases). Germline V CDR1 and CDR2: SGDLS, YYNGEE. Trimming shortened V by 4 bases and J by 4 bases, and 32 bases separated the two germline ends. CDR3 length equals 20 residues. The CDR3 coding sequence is TGTGCCAGCAGCACCCCTAAGCCCCAAGCGGGGACACAAAGTCTCTATGGCTACACCTTC. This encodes CASSTPKPQAGTQSLYGYTF.

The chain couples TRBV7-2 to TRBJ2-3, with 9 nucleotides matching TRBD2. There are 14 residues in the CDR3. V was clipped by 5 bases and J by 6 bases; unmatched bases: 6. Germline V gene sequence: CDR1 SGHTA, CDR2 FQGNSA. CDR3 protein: CASSPIAGADTQYF. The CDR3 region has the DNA TGTGCCAGCAGCCCTATAGCGGGAGCGGATACGCAGTATTTT.

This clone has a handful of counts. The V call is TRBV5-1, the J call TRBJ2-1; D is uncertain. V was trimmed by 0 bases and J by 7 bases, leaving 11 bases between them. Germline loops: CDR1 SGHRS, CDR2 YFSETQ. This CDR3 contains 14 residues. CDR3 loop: CASSLVDSRNEQFF. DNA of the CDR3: TGCGCCAGCAGCTTGGTTGACTCGCGAAATGAGCAGTTCTTC.

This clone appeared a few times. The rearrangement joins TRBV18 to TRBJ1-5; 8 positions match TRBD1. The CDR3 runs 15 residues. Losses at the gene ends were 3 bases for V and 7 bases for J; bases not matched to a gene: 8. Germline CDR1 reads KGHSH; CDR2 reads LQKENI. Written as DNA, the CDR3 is TGTGCCAGCTCACCTACGACAGGGACAGGACAGCCCCAGCATTTT. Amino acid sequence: CASSPTTGTGQPQHF. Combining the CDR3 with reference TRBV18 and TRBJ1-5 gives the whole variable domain NAGVMQNPRHLVRRRGQEARLRCSPMKGHSHVYWYRQLPEEGLKFMVYLQKENIIDESGMPKERFSAEFPKEGPSILRIQQVVRGDSAAYFCASSPTTGTGQPQHFGDGTRLSIL.

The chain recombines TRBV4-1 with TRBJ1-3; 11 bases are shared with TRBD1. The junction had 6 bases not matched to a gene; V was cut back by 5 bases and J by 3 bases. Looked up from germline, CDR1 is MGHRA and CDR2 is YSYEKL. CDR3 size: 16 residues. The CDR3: CASSKGQGAVGNTIYF. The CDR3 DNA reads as TGCGCCAGCAGCAAAGGACAGGGGGCTGTTGGAAACACCATATATTTT.

CDR3 sequence reads: CSVERLAGLNEQFF. CDR3 DNA sequence: TGCAGCGTTGAAAGGCTAGCGGGTCTCAATGAGCAGTTCTTC. V and J are TRBV29-1 and TRBJ2-1, with 8 nucleotides matching TRBD2. The junction had 6 bases not matched to a gene; V was cut back by 2 bases and J by 6 bases. The CDR3 contains 14 residues. Germline V gene lookup returns CDR1 SQVTM and CDR2 ANQGSEA.

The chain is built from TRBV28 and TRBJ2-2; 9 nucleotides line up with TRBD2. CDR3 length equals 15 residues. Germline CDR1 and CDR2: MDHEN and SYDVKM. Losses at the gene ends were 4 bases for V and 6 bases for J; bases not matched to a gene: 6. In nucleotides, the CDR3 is TGTGCCAGCAGTTCCCCTGGACTAGCGTCCGGGGAGCTGTTTTTT. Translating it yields CASSSPGLASGELFF.

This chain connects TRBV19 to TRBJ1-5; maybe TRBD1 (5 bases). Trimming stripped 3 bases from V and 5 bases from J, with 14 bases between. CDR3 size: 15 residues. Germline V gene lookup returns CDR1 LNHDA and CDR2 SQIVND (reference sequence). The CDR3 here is CASSITGPLYQPQHF. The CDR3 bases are TGTGCCAGTAGTATTACAGGCCCCTTATATCAGCCCCAGCATTTT.

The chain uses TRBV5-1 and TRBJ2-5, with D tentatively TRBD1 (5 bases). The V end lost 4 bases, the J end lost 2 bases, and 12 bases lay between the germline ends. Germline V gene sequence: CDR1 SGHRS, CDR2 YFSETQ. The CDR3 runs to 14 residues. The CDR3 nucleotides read TGCGCCAGCAGCGCCCGACAGTATCAAGAGACCCAGTACTTC. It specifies CASSARQYQETQYF.

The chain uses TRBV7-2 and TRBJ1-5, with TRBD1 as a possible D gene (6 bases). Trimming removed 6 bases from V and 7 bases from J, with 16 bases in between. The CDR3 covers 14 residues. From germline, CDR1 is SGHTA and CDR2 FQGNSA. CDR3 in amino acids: CASSSPGVGQPQHF. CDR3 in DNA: TGTGCCAGCAGTTCTCCAGGGGTGGGGCAGCCCCAGCATTTT.

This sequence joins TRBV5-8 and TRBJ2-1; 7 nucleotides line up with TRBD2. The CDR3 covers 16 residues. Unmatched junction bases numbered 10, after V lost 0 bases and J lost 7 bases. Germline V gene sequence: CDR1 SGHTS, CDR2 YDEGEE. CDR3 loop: CASSLAWAGDGNEQFF. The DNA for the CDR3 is TGTGCCAGCAGCTTGGCCTGGGCGGGAGACGGTAATGAGCAGTTCTTC.

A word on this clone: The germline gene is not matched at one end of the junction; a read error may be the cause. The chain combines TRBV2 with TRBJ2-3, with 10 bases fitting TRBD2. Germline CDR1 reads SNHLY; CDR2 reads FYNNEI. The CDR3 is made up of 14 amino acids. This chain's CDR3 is CASSEGRELAGTFF. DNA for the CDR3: TGTGCCAGCAGTGAAGGTAGAGAACTAGCGGGAACCTTTTTT.

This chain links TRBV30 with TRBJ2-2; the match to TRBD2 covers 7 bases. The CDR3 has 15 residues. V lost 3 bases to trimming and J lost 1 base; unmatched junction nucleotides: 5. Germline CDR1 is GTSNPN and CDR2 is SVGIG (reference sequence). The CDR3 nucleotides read TGTGCCTGGAGCACGGGAGGACAGAACACCGGGGAGCTGTTTTTT. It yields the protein CAWSTGGQNTGELFF.

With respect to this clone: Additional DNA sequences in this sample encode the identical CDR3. In nucleotides, the CDR3 is TGTGCCAGCAGCTCGACTAGCGGGAGGCAGCAGTTCTTC. Its translation is CASSSTSGRQQFF. V and J are TRBV7-2 and TRBJ2-1, with 13 bases matching TRBD2. V was clipped by 4 bases and J by 11 bases; unmatched bases: 2. This CDR3 comprises 13 residues. The germline gives CDR1 SGHTA, CDR2 FQGNSA. The variable domain in full, completed from reference TRBV7-2 and TRBJ2-1, reads GAGVSQSPSNKVTEKGKDVELRCDPISGHTALYWYRQSLGQGLEFLIYFQGNSAPDKSGLPSDRFSAERTGGSVSTLTIQRTQQEDSAVYLCASSSTSGRQQFFGPGTRLTVL.

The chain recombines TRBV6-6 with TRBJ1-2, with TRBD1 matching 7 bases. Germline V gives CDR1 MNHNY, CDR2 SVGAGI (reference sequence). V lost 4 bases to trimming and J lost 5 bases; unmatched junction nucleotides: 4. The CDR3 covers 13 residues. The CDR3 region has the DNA TGTGCCAGCAGTTCGGGACAGCCGTATGGCTACACCTTC. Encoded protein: CASSSGQPYGYTF.

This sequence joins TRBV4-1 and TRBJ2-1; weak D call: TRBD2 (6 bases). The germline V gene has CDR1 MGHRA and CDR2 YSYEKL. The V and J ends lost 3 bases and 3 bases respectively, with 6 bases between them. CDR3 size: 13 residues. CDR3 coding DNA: TGCGCCAGCAGCCAGGGGGGCTACAATGAGCAGTTCTTC. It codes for CASSQGGYNEQFF.

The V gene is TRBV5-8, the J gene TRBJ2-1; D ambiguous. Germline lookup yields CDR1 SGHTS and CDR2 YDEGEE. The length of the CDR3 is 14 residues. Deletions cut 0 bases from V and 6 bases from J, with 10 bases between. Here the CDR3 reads CASSLAVAFNEQFF. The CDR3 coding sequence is TGTGCCAGCAGCTTGGCCGTGGCTTTCAATGAGCAGTTCTTC. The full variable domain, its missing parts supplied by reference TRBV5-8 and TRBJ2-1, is EAGVTQSPTHLIKTRGQQATLRCSPISGHTSVYWYQQALGLGLQFLLWYDEGEERNRGNFPPRFSGRQFPNYSSELNVNALELEDSALYLCASSLAVAFNEQFFGPGTRLTVL.